The rows below give T cell receptor beta chains drawn from one sample of a study of blood T cell repertoires in COVID-19. Method: immunoSEQ multiplex PCR; TCRdb's copy keeps in-frame clones and lacks some. Counted here are some 83,000 clones, 86% occurring once; the ten biggest clones make up over 15%. Sequencing input: peripheral blood. Receptors originate from a man aged 80 or over in a cohort sampled during active COVID-19. Both conserved end residues are part of each CDR3. A D gene is named only where the DNA matches it firmly. Not every row has a clone size; where given, it reads once, few, many or a size class.

abundance	v_gene	j_gene	d_gene	CDR3nt	CDR3aa
.	TRBV10-3	TRBJ1-5	.	TGTGCCATCAGTGAAGGTGGGCTGTGGCAGCCCCAGCATTTT	CAISEGGLWQPQHF
.	TRBV9	TRBJ1-2	.	TGTGCCAGCAGCGTAGGAGGGAACTATGGCTACACCTTC	CASSVGGNYGYTF
.	TRBV29-1	TRBJ2-5	.	TGCAGCGTTGTAGGTGGGGAGGACCAAGAGACCCAGTACTTC	CSVVGGEDQETQYF
.	TRBV6-2/TRBV6-3	TRBJ2-7	.	TGTGCCAGCAGTTTAAATCCGGGCCTCGGGGGCTACGAGCAGTACTTC	CASSLNPGLGGYEQYF
once	TRBV21-1	TRBJ1-5	.	TGTGCCAGCAGACAGGGTGGTCAGCCCCAGCATTTT	CASRQGGQPQHF
once	TRBV20-1	TRBJ1-1	TRBD1	TGCAGTGCGAGTCCCGGGACAGCGAACACTGAAGCTTTCTTT	CSASPGTANTEAFF
.	TRBV12-5	TRBJ1-1	.	TGTGCTAGTGGTTTGGCGGGAGTGAACACTGAAGCTTTCTTT	CASGLAGVNTEAFF
.	TRBV5-1	TRBJ1-2	TRBD1	TGCGCCAGCAGCTGGACAGGGGGCGGCTACACCTTC	CASSWTGGGYTF
.	TRBV3-1/TRBV3-2	TRBJ2-1	.	TGTGCCAGCAGCCAAGCGGGGTTAGCCTACAATGAGCAGTTCTTC	CASSQAGLAYNEQFF
few	TRBV28	TRBJ2-6	TRBD2	TGTGCCAGCAGGCGGGGGGGAGTCTTCGGGGCCAACGTCCTGACTTTC	CASRRGGVFGANVLTF
.	TRBV3-1/TRBV3-2	TRBJ2-5	TRBD1	TGTGCCAGCAGCCAAGATCAGGGGACAGGGGTACGGGGGACCCAGTACTTC	CASSQDQGTGVRGTQYF
.	TRBV7-8	TRBJ2-3	.	TGTGCCAGCATCACAGGGGACTTGGGGCTGGGCGATACGCAGTATTTT	CASITGDLGLGDTQYF
.	TRBV3-1/TRBV3-2	TRBJ1-6	.	TGTGCCAGCAGCTATGGGGGCATTGATTCACCCCTCCACTTT	CASSYGGIDSPLHF
.	TRBV3-1/TRBV3-2	TRBJ2-2	.	TGTGCCAGCAGCCAAACCGAGACCGGGGAGCTGTTTTTT	CASSQTETGELFF
.	TRBV2	TRBJ2-2	TRBD2	TGTGCCAGCAGTGGGGGACTAGCGGGGTACGGGGAGCTGTTTTTT	CASSGGLAGYGELFF
.	TRBV15	TRBJ1-4	.	TGTGCCACCAGCAGAGATTCCCGACAGAAGGCTAATGAAAAACTGTTTTTT	CATSRDSRQKANEKLFF
.	TRBV5-1	TRBJ1-6	.	TGCGCCAGCAGCTTGGACAGCTCCTATAATTCACCCCTCCACTTT	CASSLDSSYNSPLHF
.	TRBV7-3	TRBJ1-1	TRBD1	TGTGCCAGCAGGGGACAGCTGAACACTGAAGCTTTCTTT	CASRGQLNTEAFF
.	TRBV5-4	TRBJ2-5	.	TGTGCCAGCAGACCTGTGGGGAGCGAGACCCAGTACTTC	CASRPVGSETQYF
once	TRBV11-3	TRBJ2-2	TRBD1	TGTGCCAGCAGCTCTAGAGGGGGCCAGAAAACCGGGGAGCTGTTTTTT	CASSSRGGQKTGELFF
.	TRBV5-1	TRBJ2-6	.	TGCGCCAGCAGCTTGATGGGGGCCTCTGGGGCCAACGTCCTGACTTTC	CASSLMGASGANVLTF
.	TRBV5-1	TRBJ1-1	.	TGCGCCAGCAGCTTTAACATACAGAACACTGAAGCTTTCTTT	CASSFNIQNTEAFF
.	TRBV25-1	TRBJ2-7	.	TGTGCCAGCCAACCCAGGTGGGCCTACGAGCAGTACTTC	CASQPRWAYEQYF
few	TRBV2	TRBJ1-2	TRBD1	TGTGCCAGCAGTTCACAGGGGGCCGCTATGAATGGCTACACCTTC	CASSSQGAAMNGYTF
once	TRBV7-2	TRBJ2-1	.	TGTGCCAGCAGCTTAGTGCTAGAGTATGAGCAGTTCTTC	CASSLVLEYEQFF
.	TRBV3-1/TRBV3-2	TRBJ2-2	.	TGTGCCAGCAGCCGCCAGGTCACCGGGGAGCTGTTTTTT	CASSRQVTGELFF